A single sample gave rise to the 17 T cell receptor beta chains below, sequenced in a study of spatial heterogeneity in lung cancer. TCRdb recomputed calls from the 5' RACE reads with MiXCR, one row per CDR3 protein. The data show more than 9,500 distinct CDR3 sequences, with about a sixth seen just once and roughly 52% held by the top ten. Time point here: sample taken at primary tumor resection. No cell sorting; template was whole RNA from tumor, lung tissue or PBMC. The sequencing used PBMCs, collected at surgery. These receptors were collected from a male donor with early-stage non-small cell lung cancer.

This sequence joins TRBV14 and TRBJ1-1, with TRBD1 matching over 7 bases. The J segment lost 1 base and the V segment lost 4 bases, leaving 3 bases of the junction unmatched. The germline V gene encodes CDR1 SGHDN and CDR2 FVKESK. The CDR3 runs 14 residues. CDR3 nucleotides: TGTGCCAGCAGCCCCCAGGGGGGGAACACTGAAGCTTTCTTT. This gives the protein CASSPQGGNTEAFF.

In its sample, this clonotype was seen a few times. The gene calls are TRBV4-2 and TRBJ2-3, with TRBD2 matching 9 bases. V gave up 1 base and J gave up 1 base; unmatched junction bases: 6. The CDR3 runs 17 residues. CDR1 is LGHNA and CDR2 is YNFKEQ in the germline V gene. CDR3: CASSQVAGAGGTDTQYF. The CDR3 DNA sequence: TGTGCCAGCAGCCAAGTAGCGGGAGCCGGGGGCACAGATACGCAGTATTTT.

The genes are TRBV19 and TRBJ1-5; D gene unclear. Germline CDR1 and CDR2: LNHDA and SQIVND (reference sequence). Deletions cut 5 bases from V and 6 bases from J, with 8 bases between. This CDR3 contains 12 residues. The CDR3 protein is CASSLLSQPQHF. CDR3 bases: TGTGCCAGTAGTCTCCTTTCTCAGCCCCAGCATTTT.

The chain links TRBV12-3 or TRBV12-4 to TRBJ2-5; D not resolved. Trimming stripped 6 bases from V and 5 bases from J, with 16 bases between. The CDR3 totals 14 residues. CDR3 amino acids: CASSLLHAFETQYF. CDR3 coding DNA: TGTGCCAGCAGCTTATTGCATGCCTTTGAGACCCAGTACTTC.

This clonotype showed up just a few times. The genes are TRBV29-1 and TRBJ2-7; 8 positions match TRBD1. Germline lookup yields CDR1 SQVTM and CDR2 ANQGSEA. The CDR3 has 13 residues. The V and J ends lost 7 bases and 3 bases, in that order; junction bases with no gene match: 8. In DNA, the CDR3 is TGCAGCGCCTCGACAGGGGACCTCTACGAGCAGTACTTC. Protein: CSASTGDLYEQYF.

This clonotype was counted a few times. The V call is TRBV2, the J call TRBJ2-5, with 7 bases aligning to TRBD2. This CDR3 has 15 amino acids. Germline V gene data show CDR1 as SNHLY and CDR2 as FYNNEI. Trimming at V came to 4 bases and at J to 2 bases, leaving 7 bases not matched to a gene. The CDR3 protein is CASSGTRVFQETQYF. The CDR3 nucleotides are TGTGCCAGCAGTGGGACTAGAGTATTTCAAGAGACCCAGTACTTC. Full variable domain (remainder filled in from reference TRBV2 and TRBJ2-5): EPEVTQTPSHQVTQMGQEVILRCVPISNHLYFYWYRQILGQKVEFLVSFYNNEISEKSEIFDDQFSVERPDGSNFTLKIRSTKLEDSAMYFCASSGTRVFQETQYFGPGTRLLVL.

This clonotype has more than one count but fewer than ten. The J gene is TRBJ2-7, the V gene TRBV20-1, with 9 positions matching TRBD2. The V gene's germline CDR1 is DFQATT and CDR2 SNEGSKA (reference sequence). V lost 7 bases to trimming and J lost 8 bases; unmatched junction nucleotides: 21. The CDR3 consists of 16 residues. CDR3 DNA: TGCAGTGTAAGAGCTCGAGCGGGGGGCTCCTCGTTCAAGCAGTACTTC. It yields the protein CSVRARAGGSSFKQYF.

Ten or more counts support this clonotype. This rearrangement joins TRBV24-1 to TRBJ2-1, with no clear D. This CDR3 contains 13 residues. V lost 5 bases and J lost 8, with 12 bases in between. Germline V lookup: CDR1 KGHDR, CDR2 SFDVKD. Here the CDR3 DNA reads TGTGCCACCAGTGGGGCCATCGGCGATGAGCAGTTCTTC. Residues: CATSGAIGDEQFF.

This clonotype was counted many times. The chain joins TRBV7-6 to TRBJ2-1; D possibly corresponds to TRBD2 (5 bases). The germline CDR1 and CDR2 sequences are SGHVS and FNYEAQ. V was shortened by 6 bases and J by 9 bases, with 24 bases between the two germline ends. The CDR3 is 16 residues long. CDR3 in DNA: TGTGCCAGCAGTCCTAGAAGCGGAGCCATTATTAGTGAGCAGTTCTTC. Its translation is CASSPRSGAIISEQFF.

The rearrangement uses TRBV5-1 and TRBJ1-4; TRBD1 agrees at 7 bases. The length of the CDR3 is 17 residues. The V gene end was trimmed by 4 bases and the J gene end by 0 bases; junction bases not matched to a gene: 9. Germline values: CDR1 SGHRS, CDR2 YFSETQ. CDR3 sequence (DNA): TGCGCCAGCAGCCCGGGACAGCTCCATGCAACTAATGAAAAACTGTTTTTT. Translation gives CASSPGQLHATNEKLFF.

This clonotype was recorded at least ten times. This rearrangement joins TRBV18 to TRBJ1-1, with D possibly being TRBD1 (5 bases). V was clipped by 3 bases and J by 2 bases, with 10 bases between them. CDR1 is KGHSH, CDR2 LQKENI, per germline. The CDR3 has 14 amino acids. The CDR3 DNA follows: TGTGCCAGCTCACCGCAAGACAGCAACACTGAAGCTTTCTTT. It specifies CASSPQDSNTEAFF.

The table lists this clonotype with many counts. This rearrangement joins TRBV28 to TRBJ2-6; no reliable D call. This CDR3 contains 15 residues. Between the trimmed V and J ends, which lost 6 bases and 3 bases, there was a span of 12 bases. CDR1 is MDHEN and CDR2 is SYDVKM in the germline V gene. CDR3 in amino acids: CASSRQDIGANVLTF. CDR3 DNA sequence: TGTGCCAGCAGCCGACAAGACATTGGGGCCAACGTCCTGACTTTC.

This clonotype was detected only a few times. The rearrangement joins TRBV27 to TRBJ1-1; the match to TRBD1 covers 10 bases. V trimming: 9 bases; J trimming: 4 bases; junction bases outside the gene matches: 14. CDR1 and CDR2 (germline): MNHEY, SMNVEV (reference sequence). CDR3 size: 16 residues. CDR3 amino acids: CASLRDRGSRSTEAFF. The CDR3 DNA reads TGTGCCAGTCTCCGGGACAGGGGATCGCGGAGCACTGAAGCTTTCTTT.

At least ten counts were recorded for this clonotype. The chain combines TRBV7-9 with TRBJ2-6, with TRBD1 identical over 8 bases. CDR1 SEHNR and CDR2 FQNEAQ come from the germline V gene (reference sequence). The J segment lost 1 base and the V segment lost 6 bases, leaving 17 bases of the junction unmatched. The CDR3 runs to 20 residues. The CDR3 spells CASSLRFSTGESSGANVLTF. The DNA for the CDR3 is TGTGCCAGCAGTCTTAGGTTCTCGACAGGGGAGTCATCTGGGGCCAACGTCCTGACTTTC. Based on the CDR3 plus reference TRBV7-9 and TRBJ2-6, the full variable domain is DTGVSQNPRHKITKRGQNVTFRCDPISEHNRLYWYRQTLGQGPEFLTYFQNEAQLEKSRLLSDRFSAERPKGSFSTLEIQRTEQGDSAMYLCASSLRFSTGESSGANVLTFGAGSRLTVL.

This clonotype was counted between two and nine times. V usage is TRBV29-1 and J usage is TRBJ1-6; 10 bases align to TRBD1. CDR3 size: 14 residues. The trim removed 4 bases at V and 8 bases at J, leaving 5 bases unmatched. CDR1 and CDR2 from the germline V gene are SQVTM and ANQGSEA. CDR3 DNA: TGCAGCGTTGCGGACAGGGGGTCGGATTCACCCCTCCACTTT. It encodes CSVADRGSDSPLHF.

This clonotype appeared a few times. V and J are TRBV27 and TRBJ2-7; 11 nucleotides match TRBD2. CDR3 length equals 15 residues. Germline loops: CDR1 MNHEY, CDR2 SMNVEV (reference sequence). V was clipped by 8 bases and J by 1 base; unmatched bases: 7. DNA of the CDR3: TGTGCCAGCGGATCATTAGCGGGAGGGTCCTACGAGCAGTACTTC. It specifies CASGSLAGGSYEQYF.

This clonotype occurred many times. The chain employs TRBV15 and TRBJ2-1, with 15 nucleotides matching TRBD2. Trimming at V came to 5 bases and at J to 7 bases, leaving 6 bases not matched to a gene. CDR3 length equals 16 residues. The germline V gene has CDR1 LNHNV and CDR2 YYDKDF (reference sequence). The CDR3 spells CATSGWTSGRGNEQFF. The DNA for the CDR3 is TGTGCCACCAGCGGGTGGACTAGCGGGAGGGGGAATGAGCAGTTCTTC. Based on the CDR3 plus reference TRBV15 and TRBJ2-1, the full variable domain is DAMVIQNPRYQVTQFGKPVTLSCSQTLNHNVMYWYQQKSSQAPKLLFHYYDKDFNNEADTPDNFQSRRPNTSFCFLDIRSPGLGDTAMYLCATSGWTSGRGNEQFFGPGTRLTVL.